Shown below are 8 T cell receptor beta chains from a single sample sequenced in a study of blood T cell repertoires in COVID-19. Here immunoSEQ multiplex PCR was the method, and the copy in TCRdb shows in-frame clones only, minus some. This table holds fewer than 200,000 clones, around nine tenths found once. Sequences were obtained from peripheral blood. These receptors originate from a man aged 35 to 55 with active or convalescent COVID-19.

The rearrangement uses TRBV7-2 and TRBJ1-2, with 8 bases matching TRBD1. With V trimmed by 2 bases and J by 5 bases, 7 bases remained unmatched. The CDR3 consists of 15 residues. Germline loops: CDR1 SGHTA, CDR2 FQGNSA. The CDR3 DNA follows: TGTGCCAGCAGCTTATTGGGACAGGCAGGATATGGCTACACCTTC. This encodes CASSLLGQAGYGYTF. The variable domain in full, completed from reference TRBV7-2 and TRBJ1-2, reads GAGVSQSPSNKVTEKGKDVELRCDPISGHTALYWYRQSLGQGLEFLIYFQGNSAPDKSGLPSDRFSAERTGGSVSTLTIQRTQQEDSAVYLCASSLLGQAGYGYTFGSGTRLTVV.

In its sample, this clone was seen a few times. The chain employs TRBV19 and TRBJ1-5, with D maybe TRBD1 (6 bases). With 7 bases removed from V and 1 base from J, the gap between germline ends came to 17 bases. This CDR3 comprises 16 residues. Germline CDR1 reads LNHDA; CDR2 reads SQIVND (reference sequence). Here the CDR3 reads CASTTLEGVSNQPQHF. The CDR3 DNA is TGTGCCAGTACCACATTAGAGGGGGTAAGCAATCAGCCCCAGCATTTT.

The V gene is TRBV30, the J gene TRBJ1-5; a possible D gene is TRBD1 (6 bases). CDR3 length: 13 residues. V was clipped by 6 bases and J by 3 bases, with 12 bases between them. The germline V gene encodes CDR1 GTSNPN and CDR2 SVGIG (reference sequence). DNA for the CDR3: TGTGCCTGCTCGGGACACCACAATCAGCCCCAGCATTTT. It encodes CACSGHHNQPQHF.

The genes are TRBV11-2 and TRBJ2-1; 10 bases agree with TRBD1. J gave up 8 bases and V 5 bases, and 9 bases lay outside the gene matches. Germline CDR1 is SGHAT and CDR2 is FQNNGV. This CDR3 comprises 15 residues. CDR3 sequence: CASSRDRGGFDEQFF. Here the CDR3 DNA reads TGTGCCAGCAGCCGGGACAGGGGTGGATTTGATGAGCAGTTCTTC.

On this clone itself: At one of its ends the junction is not consistent with the germline gene, which may arise from a read error. This chain connects TRBV12-3 or TRBV12-4 to TRBJ2-1, with TRBD1 matching 7 bases. The CDR3 has 13 residues. The CDR3 sequence is CASSPRDRGRRLF. CDR3 in DNA: TGTGCCAGCAGTCCCAGGGACAGAGGGAGACGTCTCTTC.

This chain joins TRBV5-1 and TRBJ2-3, with a possible D match to TRBD2 (5 bases). With 4 bases removed from V and 1 base from J, the gap between germline ends came to 10 bases. The CDR3 is 14 amino acids. Germline V gene lookup returns CDR1 SGHRS and CDR2 YFSETQ. CDR3: CASSPAGGTDTQYF. The CDR3 DNA follows: TGCGCCAGCAGCCCGGCCGGGGGCACAGATACGCAGTATTTT.

The gene calls are TRBV28 and TRBJ2-6, with TRBD1 matching over 9 bases. The CDR3 has 19 residues. V was pared by 1 base and J by 2 bases, with 9 bases of the junction left unmatched. In germline, CDR1 is MDHEN, CDR2 SYDVKM. The CDR3 loop reads CASSLFYGTGIAGANVLTF. CDR3 nucleotide sequence: TGTGCCAGCAGTTTATTCTACGGGACAGGGATAGCTGGGGCCAACGTCCTGACTTTC.

V gene TRBV5-1 combines with J gene TRBJ2-4; 8 bases agree with TRBD1. V trimming: 4 bases; J trimming: 0 bases; junction bases outside the gene matches: 6. The CDR3 consists of 16 residues. Germline values: CDR1 SGHRS, CDR2 YFSETQ. CDR3 nucleotide sequence: TGCGCCAGCAGCCCAACTGGGACAGGAGCCAAAAACATTCAGTACTTC. Translating gives CASSPTGTGAKNIQYF. The full variable domain, in which reference TRBV5-1 and TRBJ2-4 provide the parts outside the CDR3, is KAGVTQTPRYLIKTRGQQVTLSCSPISGHRSVSWYQQTPGQGLQFLFEYFSETQRNKGNFPGRFSGRQFSNSRSEMNVSTLELGDSALYLCASSPTGTGAKNIQYFGAGTRLSVL.